Each of the 28 T cell receptor beta chains below was sequenced from the same sample in a study of somatic mutations in cytotoxic T cells in rheumatoid arthritis. This table comes from immunoSEQ multiplex PCR, and its TCRdb copy is limited to in-frame clones, with some not included. The sample yields approximately 14,000 clones, approximately 72% seen once. The sequencing sample was made of CD8+ T cells sorted from blood. The receptor set was obtained from an adult with rheumatoid arthritis.

This clone turned up a few times. The rearrangement uses TRBV11-1 and TRBJ2-1, with D maybe TRBD1 (6 bases). The CDR3 is 12 amino acids. V was cut by 2 bases and J by 7 bases, with 6 bases left in between. Germline V gene sequence: CDR1 SGHAT, CDR2 FQDESV (reference sequence). CDR3 sequence reads: CASSLQGNEQFF. The CDR3 nucleotides read TGTGCCAGCAGCTTACAGGGGAATGAGCAGTTCTTC.

This sequence joins TRBV4-2 and TRBJ2-7; the D is unclear. V was clipped by 1 base and J by 4 bases, with 8 bases between them. The length of the CDR3 is 13 residues. Germline loops: CDR1 LGHNA, CDR2 YNFKEQ. CDR3 nucleotide sequence: TGTGCCAGCAGCCAAGGAATGAGGTACGAGCAGTACTTC. Protein sequence: CASSQGMRYEQYF.

The CDR3: CASSLAFKASGGALGEQFF. CDR3 nucleotide sequence: TGTGCCAGCAGCTTAGCTTTTAAAGCTAGCGGGGGGGCCCTCGGTGAGCAGTTCTTC. The chain links TRBV7-2 to TRBJ2-1; 12 bases align to TRBD2. The CDR3 sequence is 19 residues long. The V and J ends lost 0 bases and 9 bases, in that order; junction bases with no gene match: 15. Germline CDR1 reads SGHTA; CDR2 reads FQGNSA.

The chain carries TRBV29-1 and TRBJ2-7; TRBD1 aligns across 10 bases. The V and J ends lost 4 bases and 5 bases, in that order; junction bases with no gene match: 5. The CDR3 length is 13 residues. Germline lookup yields CDR1 SQVTM and CDR2 ANQGSEA. The CDR3 coding sequence is TGCAGCGTTGTTACCGGGACAGGGGACGAGCAGTACTTC. Its translation is CSVVTGTGDEQYF.

This clone was observed once. This sequence joins TRBV5-6 and TRBJ2-7; 7 bases agree with TRBD2. V dropped 3 bases and J dropped 1; count of bases not matched to a gene: 4. There are 14 residues in the CDR3. Germline-derived CDR1 and CDR2 are SGHDT and YYEEEE. CDR3 region: CASSSGRGSYEQYF. CDR3 DNA: TGTGCCAGCAGCTCTGGGAGGGGTTCCTACGAGCAGTACTTC.

The rearrangement links TRBV6-6 to TRBJ2-1; D is tentatively TRBD1 or TRBD2 (5 bases each). Trimming cost V 2 bases and J 7 bases, with 12 bases left between them. The CDR3 consists of 14 residues. Germline CDR1 is MNHNY and CDR2 is SVGAGI (reference sequence). The CDR3 region is CASSYDDWGNEQFF. CDR3 bases: TGTGCCAGCAGTTACGATGACTGGGGGAATGAGCAGTTCTTC.

This chain uses TRBV5-4 with TRBJ2-5; D remains ambiguous. CDR3 length equals 13 residues. With 0 bases removed from V and 2 bases from J, the gap between germline ends came to 5 bases. The germline V gene has CDR1 SGHNT and CDR2 YYREEE (reference sequence). As DNA, the CDR3 is TGTGCCAGCAGCTTGGAGGGTCAAGAGACCCAGTACTTC. It specifies CASSLEGQETQYF.

The chain carries TRBV7-2 and TRBJ2-3, with D unclear. The length of the CDR3 is 14 residues. V was shortened by 1 base and J by 5 bases, with 10 bases between the two germline ends. CDR1 is SGHTA and CDR2 is FQGNSA in the germline V gene. The CDR3 loop is CASSLDGPLDTQYF. The CDR3 DNA is TGTGCCAGCAGCTTAGACGGACCCTTAGATACGCAGTATTTT.

V usage is TRBV30 and J usage is TRBJ2-1; D is possibly TRBD1 (6 bases). This CDR3 has 14 residues. V lost 8 bases and J 0 bases, leaving 14 bases between the germline ends. Germline V gene lookup returns CDR1 GTSNPN and CDR2 SVGIG (reference sequence). DNA for the CDR3: TGTGCCGGAGAAACAGGGACCTCCTACAATGAGCAGTTCTTC. Residues: CAGETGTSYNEQFF.

CDR3 in DNA: TGTGCCAGCAGTTTTTATTTTTATTCCGGGGAGCTGTTTTTT. Translating gives CASSFYFYSGELFF. This chain joins TRBV27 and TRBJ2-2; D unclear. The CDR3 runs 14 residues. V dropped 3 bases and J dropped 6 bases, with 11 bases sitting between them. In germline, CDR1 is MNHEY, CDR2 SMNVEV (reference sequence).

V gene TRBV4-3 combines with J gene TRBJ2-2, with a tentative D call TRBD2 (7 bases). V lost 5 bases, J lost 5 bases, and 15 bases lay in between. The CDR3 spans 15 residues. The germline gives CDR1 LGHNA, CDR2 YSLEER. The CDR3 DNA sequence: TGCGCCAGCAGCTGGAGGGAGGGGGTGACCGGGGAGCTGTTTTTT. This gives the protein CASSWREGVTGELFF.

Of note for this clone: The sample contains more than one DNA sequence encoding this CDR3. The rearrangement links TRBV5-4 to TRBJ2-5; D uncertain. The germline V gene has CDR1 SGHNT and CDR2 YYREEE (reference sequence). V shed 2 bases and J shed 4 bases, with 9 bases lying between them. This CDR3 comprises 13 residues. The CDR3 reads CASSFNRGETQYF. DNA for the CDR3: TGTGCCAGCAGCTTTAATCGCGGAGAGACCCAGTACTTC.

V usage is TRBV14 and J usage is TRBJ2-3; D gene unclear. The CDR3 sequence is 15 residues long. Germline CDR1 is SGHDN and CDR2 is FVKESK. Deletions cut 0 bases from V and 2 bases from J, with 9 bases between. CDR3 sequence reads: CASSQDSYVTDTQYF. CDR3 nucleotide sequence: TGTGCCAGCAGCCAAGATAGTTACGTCACAGATACGCAGTATTTT.

This clone was found a few times. The chain employs TRBV10-1 and TRBJ1-3; 7 bases align to TRBD1. The CDR3 has 19 amino acids. In germline, CDR1 is WNHNN, CDR2 SYGVQD (reference sequence). V gave up 6 bases and J gave up 3 bases; unmatched junction bases: 20. CDR3 bases: TGCGCCAGCAGCCCCCTGAGGGGACAGAGCGTCGTCCGTGGAAACACCATATATTTT. Its protein is CASSPLRGQSVVRGNTIYF.

This clone was counted once. The rearrangement links TRBV29-1 to TRBJ2-1, with 12 bases lining up with TRBD2. CDR3 length: 15 residues. Looked up from germline, CDR1 is SQVTM and CDR2 is ANQGSEA. Trimming cost V 1 base and J 4 bases; bases outside gene matches: 2. CDR3 sequence: CSVEGLAGVYNEQFF. The DNA of the CDR3 is TGCAGCGTTGAAGGACTAGCGGGGGTTTACAATGAGCAGTTCTTC.

This clone was recorded only once. CDR3 loop: CASSQEPSGVGDTQYF. The DNA of the CDR3 is TGCGCCAGCAGCCAAGAGCCCAGCGGGGTTGGAGATACGCAGTATTTT. V usage is TRBV4-3 and J usage is TRBJ2-3; 7 positions agree with TRBD2. This CDR3 has 16 amino acids. Germline V lookup: CDR1 LGHNA, CDR2 YSLEER. With 0 bases clipped from V and 5 bases from J, the junction kept 8 bases outside the gene matches.

This clone has just a few counts. The chain combines TRBV6-5 with TRBJ2-7; D not resolved. The CDR3 has 13 residues. V was cut by 4 bases and J by 0 bases, with 7 bases left in between. Germline V gene sequence: CDR1 MNHEY, CDR2 SVGAGI. The CDR3 here is CASSWGFSYEQYF. CDR3 coding DNA: TGTGCCAGCAGTTGGGGATTCTCCTACGAGCAGTACTTC.

The gene calls are TRBV4-3 and TRBJ2-7; D unresolved. This CDR3 has 14 residues. Germline CDR1 and CDR2: LGHNA and YSLEER. V lost 0 bases and J 3 bases, leaving 9 bases between the germline ends. CDR3: CASSQDLAFYEQYF. The CDR3 DNA reads TGCGCCAGCAGCCAAGATCTGGCCTTCTACGAGCAGTACTTC.

For this clone: This CDR3 is also generated by other DNA sequences in the sample. The chain recombines TRBV28 with TRBJ2-2, with D possibly being TRBD1 (5 bases). Germline V gives CDR1 MDHEN, CDR2 SYDVKM. CDR3 length: 14 amino acids. The V end was cut by 3 bases, the J end by 1 base, with 6 bases between. The CDR3 nucleotides are TGTGCCAGCAGTTTGGGGCAGAACACCGGGGAGCTGTTTTTT. This gives the protein CASSLGQNTGELFF. Based on the CDR3 plus reference TRBV28 and TRBJ2-2, the full variable domain is DVKVTQSSRYLVKRTGEKVFLECVQDMDHENMFWYRQDPGLGLRLIYFSYDVKMKEKGDIPEGYSVSREKKERFSLILESASTNQTSMYLCASSLGQNTGELFFGEGSRLTVL.

This clone was seen just once. The chain recombines TRBV4-3 with TRBJ1-1; 7 bases map to TRBD1. V dropped 1 base and J dropped 1; count of bases not matched to a gene: 3. Germline V gene data show CDR1 as LGHNA and CDR2 as YSLEER. The CDR3 consists of 15 residues. The CDR3 DNA follows: TGCGCCAGCAGCCAAGCCACAGGGGAGAACACTGAAGCTTTCTTT. Translating it yields CASSQATGENTEAFF.

V gene TRBV7-2 combines with J gene TRBJ2-7; the D gene could be TRBD1 or TRBD2 (5 bases each). The CDR3 runs 15 residues. V was cut by 1 base and J by 3 bases, with 13 bases left in between. Germline V lookup: CDR1 SGHTA, CDR2 FQGNSA. The CDR3: CASSLGDQVYYEQYF. Here the CDR3 DNA reads TGTGCCAGCAGCTTAGGGGACCAGGTCTACTACGAGCAGTACTTC.

This rearrangement joins TRBV11-2 to TRBJ1-2; D ambiguous. This CDR3 is 14 amino acids long. Germline V gene sequence: CDR1 SGHAT, CDR2 FQNNGV. Deletions cut 3 bases from V and 6 bases from J, with 14 bases between. The CDR3 spells CASSFLSRTDGYTF. DNA for the CDR3: TGTGCCAGCAGCTTTCTGAGCAGAACAGATGGCTACACCTTC.

The chain couples TRBV27 to TRBJ2-1, with D perhaps matching TRBD2 (6 bases). The CDR3 has 15 residues. Trimming took off 7 bases at V and 0 bases at J, with 13 bases between the two ends. The V gene's germline CDR1 is MNHEY and CDR2 SMNVEV (reference sequence). CDR3 coding DNA: TGTGCCAGCAATCGCGGGGTGAGCTCCTACAATGAGCAGTTCTTC. This codes for CASNRGVSSYNEQFF.

The chain uses TRBV9 and TRBJ1-1; tentative D call: TRBD1 (5 bases). Trimming shortened V by 0 bases and J by 5 bases, and 5 bases separated the two germline ends. Germline CDR1 is SGDLS and CDR2 is YYNGEE. The CDR3 runs to 12 residues. As DNA, the CDR3 is TGTGCCAGCAGCGTAGGACAGACTGAAGCTTTCTTT. It translates to CASSVGQTEAFF.

The genes are TRBV7-6 and TRBJ2-1; TRBD2 aligns across 14 bases. CDR1 and CDR2 from the germline V gene are SGHVS and FNYEAQ. The CDR3 runs 16 residues. Germline trimming cut 3 bases from V and 7 bases from J; bases unmatched to any gene: 5. CDR3 protein: CASSFRLAGGLNEQFF. In DNA form, the CDR3 reads TGTGCCAGCAGCTTTAGACTAGCGGGGGGGCTTAATGAGCAGTTCTTC.

V usage is TRBV27 and J usage is TRBJ2-5; 9 bases are shared with TRBD1. The CDR3 sequence is 14 residues long. The trim removed 3 bases at V and 3 bases at J, leaving 2 bases unmatched. Germline V gene sequence: CDR1 MNHEY, CDR2 SMNVEV (reference sequence). The CDR3 DNA is TGTGCCAGCAGTTTTGGGACAGGGAAAGAGACCCAGTACTTC. Translation: CASSFGTGKETQYF.

This clone was seen once. The chain joins TRBV2 to TRBJ2-1, with 9 bases fitting TRBD1. Germline V gene lookup returns CDR1 SNHLY and CDR2 FYNNEI. This CDR3 is 15 amino acids long. V shed 6 bases, J shed 5 bases, and the junction held 8 bases outside the gene matches. Here the CDR3 DNA reads TGTGCCAGCAGGATACGGGGACAGGGTAACAATGAGCAGTTCTTC. As protein: CASRIRGQGNNEQFF. The full variable domain, with the rest looked up from reference TRBV2 and TRBJ2-1, is EPEVTQTPSHQVTQMGQEVILRCVPISNHLYFYWYRQILGQKVEFLVSFYNNEISEKSEIFDDQFSVERPDGSNFTLKIRSTKLEDSAMYFCASRIRGQGNNEQFFGPGTRLTVL.

This clone was detected a few times. This rearrangement joins TRBV7-9 to TRBJ2-2; D is ambiguous. The germline V gene has CDR1 SEHNR and CDR2 FQNEAQ (reference sequence). The CDR3 runs to 12 residues. The V end lost 5 bases, the J end lost 5 bases, and 6 bases lay between the germline ends. This CDR3 is CASSTITGELFF. The CDR3 coding sequence is TGTGCCAGCAGCACAATAACCGGGGAGCTGTTTTTT.